This entry is about one T cell receptor beta chain. Its matching antigen is unknown. The data were obtained in a study of B cell selection in AIRE deficiency. Study findings and constraints: CDR3s were shorter in shared Treg sequences, reflecting few non-templated nucleotide insertions. Of a few thousand shared Treg TCRbeta sequences, about 30% were healthy-only, 9.3% patient-only. In TCRBV usage, CDR3 length and diversity, patient Tconv and Treg cells matched healthy donors. Patient Tconv cells held 30% to 35% of Treg sequences shared by healthy donors.

The regulatory T cell sort gate was CD4+CD25hiCD127low/negative. Clones were sequenced by immunoSEQ multiplex PCR, and TCRdb holds only the in-frame ones, with some missing. The profile shows about 22,000 clones, around 93% of them singletons. The CDR3 covers 15 residues. The V and J ends lost 0 bases and 2 bases respectively, with 7 bases between them. Germline loops: CDR1 SGHNT, CDR2 YENEEA. This chain joins TRBV11-3 and TRBJ2-2; D gene ambiguous. Sequencing was carried out using Tregs sorted from PBMCs. The sequence derives from a human donor with AIRE deficiency. The CDR3 bases are TGTGCCAGCAGCTTAGAGCGTCCCAACACCGGGGAGCTGTTTTTT. Residues: CASSLERPNTGELFF.